This TCR beta chain was obtained from a study of blood T cells in healthy people across ages. Whole-study findings and limits: Donor CMV infection status was unknown, possibly confounding age-related changes in expanded clonotypes.

V lost 4 bases and J 3 bases, leaving 9 bases between the germline ends. The CDR3 spans 13 residues. The V gene's germline CDR1 is SNHLY and CDR2 FYNNEI. Samples each had at least 5 micrograms of total RNA extracted. In the case of this clonotype: What it binds is unknown.

Alongside a J-beta primer mix, a sample-barcoded 5' primer served in a second PCR lasting about 7 to 11 cycles. Tags on each cDNA molecule came from a template-switch adaptor with 12 random nucleotides. Via MiXCR, TCRdb re-called the 5' RACE reads, giving one row per CDR3 protein. The sample records roughly 680,000 distinct CDR3 sequences, over 45% being singletons. This receptor was identified in a woman aged 55-75 years in good health. The sequenced material came from blood. The chain couples TRBV2 to TRBJ1-2; D uncertain. The CDR3 sequence: CASSGGSHYGYTF. For the CDR3, the DNA is TGTGCCAGCAGTGGCGGCAGTCACTATGGCTACACCTTC.